A single sample gave rise to the 25 T cell receptor beta chains below, sequenced in a study of control samples from healthy donors and cancer patients. TCRdb's copy holds only in-frame clones and misses some; the assay was immunoSEQ multiplex PCR. The table has about 180,000 clones, just over 90% seen once; the top ten hold 1.2% to 1.5%. Sequencing input: blood. The source is a man in his thirties or forties in good health.

The V gene is TRBV6-5, the J gene TRBJ1-2; 7 positions match TRBD1. The CDR3 spans 12 residues. V lost 2 bases, J lost 8 bases, and 2 bases stayed unmatched. The germline gives CDR1 MNHEY, CDR2 SVGAGI. CDR3 nucleotides: TGTGCCAGCAGTTACAGGGGGCTCGGCTACACCTTC. This gives the protein CASSYRGLGYTF.

This rearrangement joins TRBV3-1 (or the pseudogene TRBV3-2) to TRBJ2-7, with a possible D match to TRBD1 (6 bases). The germline V gene encodes CDR1 LGHDT and CDR2 YNNKEL (reference sequence). Trimming stripped 4 bases from V and 4 bases from J, with 17 bases between. This CDR3 contains 15 residues. The CDR3 region is CASSPTRTAVYEQYF. The CDR3 DNA follows: TGTGCCAGCAGCCCCACGCGGACAGCGGTATACGAGCAGTACTTC.

V usage is TRBV19 and J usage is TRBJ2-7; D may be TRBD1 (6 bases). The CDR3 is 11 residues long. V lost 1 base, J lost 8 bases, and 6 bases lay in between. CDR1 is LNHDA and CDR2 is SQIVND in the germline V gene (reference sequence). The CDR3 DNA is TGTGCCAGTAGTATAGGGGGGCAGCAGTACTTC. It translates to CASSIGGQQYF.

This clone has only one observation. The chain combines TRBV9 with TRBJ1-1; 8 bases are a match to TRBD1. This CDR3 spans 15 amino acids. V gave up 4 bases and J gave up 1 base; unmatched junction bases: 6. Per germline, CDR1 SGDLS and CDR2 YYNGEE. The CDR3 here is CASSPAGQGNTEAFF. The DNA of the CDR3 is TGTGCCAGCAGCCCGGCAGGACAGGGGAACACTGAAGCTTTCTTT.

The rearrangement joins TRBV6-2 or TRBV6-3 to TRBJ2-1, with 7 bases lining up with TRBD2. CDR1 and CDR2 (germline): MNHEY, SVGEGT. The ends lost 5 bases at V and 10 bases at J; junction bases unmatched: 11. The CDR3 length is 14 residues. This CDR3 is CASSHHREVEEQFF. In DNA form, the CDR3 reads TGTGCCAGCAGTCATCACCGGGAGGTAGAGGAGCAGTTCTTC.

The genes are TRBV12-2 and TRBJ2-3; the table names TRBD2, a call not compared with the DNA. TRBV12-2 is designated a pseudogene. CDR3 length equals 15 residues. CDR3 amino acids: CAPRGAREGTDTQYF. The CDR3 region has the DNA TGTGCTCCAAGAGGTGCTCGGGAGGGAACAGATACGCAGTATTTT.

V is TRBV19 and J is TRBJ2-1; 7 bases are a match to TRBD2. There are 14 residues in the CDR3. Germline V gene data show CDR1 as LNHDA and CDR2 as SQIVND (reference sequence). J gave up 6 bases and V 7 bases, and 9 bases lay outside the gene matches. CDR3 DNA sequence: TGTGCCAGTACCATGAGCTCTAGCGGCAATGAGCAGTTCTTC. Its protein product is CASTMSSSGNEQFF.

V usage is TRBV7-3 and J usage is TRBJ2-1, with a tentative D call TRBD2 (6 bases). Between the trimmed V and J ends, which lost 9 bases and 6 bases, there was a span of 15 bases. Looked up from germline, CDR1 is SGHTA and CDR2 is FQGTGA. The CDR3 sequence is 13 residues long. CDR3 DNA sequence: TGTGCCAGTTCGCGGGCTAGCGTCAATGAGCAGTTCTTC. It is translated as CASSRASVNEQFF.

The CDR3 loop is CASSFGQGSSYEQYF. The DNA for the CDR3 is TGTGCCAGCAGTTTTGGGCAGGGGAGCTCCTACGAGCAGTACTTC. The chain is built from TRBV27 and TRBJ2-7, with D tentatively TRBD1 (6 bases). V lost 3 bases, J lost 0 bases, and 12 bases lay in between. The CDR3 totals 15 residues. CDR1 and CDR2 from the germline V gene are MNHEY and SMNVEV (reference sequence).

In DNA, the CDR3 is TGCGCCAGCAGCTTGGATGGGGACAGGGGATCCAAAAACATTCAGTACTTC. It translates to CASSLDGDRGSKNIQYF. The chain couples TRBV5-1 to TRBJ2-4, with TRBD1 matching 10 bases. CDR1 is SGHRS and CDR2 is YFSETQ in the germline V gene. CDR3 length: 17 amino acids. J was trimmed by 2 bases and V by 0 bases; bases with no gene match: 5.

The chain employs TRBV27 and TRBJ1-2; D is perhaps TRBD1 (5 bases). CDR3 length: 13 residues. Trimming took 3 bases from V and 6 from J, leaving 11 bases between them. Germline V gene lookup returns CDR1 MNHEY and CDR2 SMNVEV (reference sequence). CDR3 nucleotides: TGTGCCAGCAGTTTTGGAGGGGACGATGGCTACACCTTC. As protein: CASSFGGDDGYTF.

This chain links TRBV9 with TRBJ2-7, with D perhaps TRBD2 (6 bases). Per the germline V gene, CDR1 is SGDLS and CDR2 is YYNGEE. V dropped 0 bases and J dropped 6 bases, with 16 bases sitting between them. The CDR3 runs to 15 residues. The CDR3 reads CASSVDVGPEGEQYF. The CDR3 DNA reads as TGTGCCAGCAGCGTAGACGTGGGGCCGGAGGGCGAGCAGTACTTC.

V usage is TRBV2 and J usage is TRBJ2-3; D possibly matches TRBD1 or TRBD2 (6 bases each). The V end lost 3 bases, the J end lost 3 bases, and 10 bases lay between the germline ends. This CDR3 region has 14 residues. Germline V CDR1 and CDR2: SNHLY, FYNNEI. The chain's CDR3 is CASSDEGGTDTQYF. The CDR3, as DNA: TGTGCCAGCAGTGACGAAGGGGGGACAGATACGCAGTATTTT.

The chain employs TRBV5-1 and TRBJ1-1; the match to TRBD1 covers 8 bases. CDR1 is SGHRS, CDR2 YFSETQ, per germline. The CDR3 covers 15 residues. V was pared by 0 bases and J by 0 bases, with 1 base of the junction left unmatched. The CDR3 nucleotides read TGCGCCAGCAGCTTGGGGACAGGGATGAACACTGAAGCTTTCTTT. It codes for CASSLGTGMNTEAFF.

V and J are TRBV27 and TRBJ2-7; 11 bases line up with TRBD2. Germline V gene lookup returns CDR1 MNHEY and CDR2 SMNVEV (reference sequence). V trimming: 3 bases; J trimming: 4 bases; junction bases outside the gene matches: 5. The CDR3 loop spans 15 amino acids. The CDR3 nucleotides read TGTGCCAGCAGTTTCCTGACTAGCGGGGTTTACGAGCAGTACTTC. The encoded protein is CASSFLTSGVYEQYF.

The chain joins TRBV5-5 to TRBJ2-1, with 8 positions matching TRBD1. Germline V gene lookup returns CDR1 SGHKS and CDR2 YYEKEE (reference sequence). The CDR3 has 16 amino acids. J lost 2 bases, V lost 0 bases, and 4 bases had no gene match. CDR3 DNA: TGTGCCAGCAGCTTGGAGGTACAGGGGGCCTACAATGAGCAGTTCTTC. Residues: CASSLEVQGAYNEQFF.

The chain uses TRBV12-3 or TRBV12-4 and TRBJ2-7, with D possibly being TRBD2 (5 bases). This CDR3 spans 12 amino acids. The germline V and J ends were trimmed by 5 bases and 1 base, with 6 bases remaining between them. The CDR3 DNA follows: TGTGCCAGCAGTCCGGGGTCCTACGAGCAGTACTTC. Its translation: CASSPGSYEQYF.

This clone was counted between two and nine times. This chain's CDR3 is CASSLGGGSPVSEAFF. The CDR3 region has the DNA TGTGCCAGCAGCTTAGGGGGTGGCAGTCCGGTATCAGAAGCTTTCTTT. The rearrangement uses TRBV13 and TRBJ1-1, with D unresolved. The CDR3 has 16 amino acids. Germline values: CDR1 PRHDT, CDR2 FYEKMQ (reference sequence). The V end lost 0 bases, the J end lost 8 bases, and 19 bases lay between the germline ends.

J is TRBJ1-1 and V is TRBV6-2 or TRBV6-3; the D is unclear. Germline CDR1 is MNHEY and CDR2 is SVGEGT. The CDR3 runs 16 residues. V was shortened by 4 bases and J by 6 bases, with 21 bases between the two germline ends. The CDR3 sequence: CASSFRTSGGRPEAFF. The CDR3 coding sequence is TGTGCCAGCAGTTTTAGGACGAGCGGAGGAAGACCTGAAGCTTTCTTT.

This chain joins TRBV6-5 and TRBJ1-2; 11 bases align to TRBD1. Unmatched junction bases numbered 1, after V lost 2 bases and J lost 5 bases. Germline CDR1 and CDR2: MNHEY and SVGAGI. The CDR3 has 14 amino acids. The CDR3 is CASSYRDRGYGYTF. CDR3 nucleotide sequence: TGTGCCAGCAGTTACCGGGACAGGGGGTATGGCTACACCTTC.

This rearrangement joins TRBV25-1 to TRBJ1-1; D gene uncertain. Deletions cut 3 bases from V and 3 bases from J, with 17 bases between. The CDR3 runs 16 residues. The germline V gene encodes CDR1 MGHDK and CDR2 SYGVNS. The CDR3 loop reads CASSDFPAGRYTEAFF. In DNA, the CDR3 is TGTGCCAGCAGTGATTTCCCTGCCGGGAGGTACACTGAAGCTTTCTTT. Based on the CDR3 plus reference TRBV25-1 and TRBJ1-1, the full variable domain is EADIYQTPRYLVIGTGKKITLECSQTMGHDKMYWYQQDPGMELHLIHYSYGVNSTEKGDLSSESTVSRIRTEHFPLTLESARPSHTSQYLCASSDFPAGRYTEAFFGQGTRLTVV.

The chain carries TRBV5-5 and TRBJ1-5; no clear D. Per the germline V gene, CDR1 is SGHKS and CDR2 is YYEKEE (reference sequence). V was trimmed by 0 bases and J by 3 bases, leaving 10 bases between them. CDR3 length: 15 residues. The CDR3 here is CASSLAYGVNQPQHF. The CDR3 nucleotides are TGTGCCAGCAGCTTGGCCTACGGGGTCAATCAGCCCCAGCATTTT.

The chain has TRBV5-1 and TRBJ2-5, with D perhaps matching TRBD2 (5 bases). Germline lookup yields CDR1 SGHRS and CDR2 YFSETQ. The CDR3 length is 16 residues. Trimming pared 1 base from V and 4 bases from J, leaving 17 bases between. CDR3 residues: CASSLRAGYKTETQYF. CDR3 coding DNA: TGCGCCAGCAGCTTGAGGGCGGGTTATAAGACAGAGACCCAGTACTTC.

V and J are TRBV7-5 and TRBJ1-2. TRBV7-5 is flagged as a pseudogene. The CDR3 consists of 16 residues. The CDR3 bases are TGTGCCAGAAGCTTAGTGACGAGCGGGGAGAGGAATGGCTACACCTTC. Protein: CARSLVTSGERNGYTF.

The rearrangement links TRBV25-1 to TRBJ1-6; D remains ambiguous. The CDR3 covers 15 residues. Trimming removed 4 bases from V and 3 bases from J, with 10 bases in between. Germline V gene data show CDR1 as MGHDK and CDR2 as SYGVNS. Written as DNA, the CDR3 is TGTGCCAGCAGTGCCCGCCAGATCTATAATTCACCCCTCCACTTT. Amino acid sequence: CASSARQIYNSPLHF.